Sequencing of this T cell receptor beta chain was carried out in a study of post-analysis software for immune sequencing data. The study's findings and limits: Five or six TRBV segments, TRBV5-6, TRBV5-1 and TRBV20-1 among them, were found more frequent in patients than controls.

In the case of this clonotype: The antigen remains unidentified.

Each TCR beta cDNA library carried unique molecular identifiers. Input amounts of about 0.95 to 11 million T cells were used. These gave roughly 500,000 cDNA molecules, so each molecule approximated one T cell. One entry per CDR3 protein, called by TCRdb with MiXCR from the PCR reads. The data hold fewer than 550,000 distinct CDR3 sequences, with around 34% observed a single time. CDR3 length: 19 residues. V gave up 0 bases and J gave up 3 bases; unmatched junction bases: 13. The germline V gene encodes CDR1 SEHNR and CDR2 FQNEAQ (reference sequence). The V gene is TRBV7-9, the J gene TRBJ2-1; 8 bases align to TRBD1. The TCR originated in a girl aged 2-17 years with multiple sclerosis. Specimen: blood. The CDR3: CASSLAGAGQGEFYNEQFF. CDR3 DNA sequence: TGTGCCAGCAGCTTAGCCGGAGCTGGACAGGGCGAGTTCTACAATGAGCAGTTCTTC.